Below are 6 T cell receptor beta chains sequenced from a single sample in a study of Graves' ophthalmopathy and Graves' hyperthyroidism. Scientists amplified the TCR beta CDR3 regions from RNA transcripts. First-round RT-PCR used HTBI primers; second-round multiplex PCR followed. Each CDR3 protein gets one entry after TCRdb re-called the multiplex PCR reads with MiXCR. The sample has about 1.2 million distinct CDR3 sequences, about 35% seen once. Sequencing input: peripheral blood or thyroid tissue (not recorded which). These receptor sequences come from an adult man with Graves' hyperthyroidism.

In the case of this clonotype: This sequence may be a read error, since a much larger clone differs from it by one base. This sequence joins TRBV7-6 and TRBJ1-1; D remains ambiguous. Germline CDR1 and CDR2: SGHVS and FNYEAQ. This CDR3 comprises 12 residues. Trimming left V 5 bases short and J 6 bases short, with 10 bases between. This chain's CDR3 is CASSLTLAEAFF. CDR3 DNA: TGTGCCAGCAGCCTGACTCTTGCTGAAGCTTTCTTT. Variable domain in full (rest from reference TRBV7-6 and TRBJ1-1): GAGVSQSPRYKVTKRGQDVALRCDPISGHVSLYWYRQALGQGPEFLTYFNYEAQQDKSGLPNDRFSAERPEGSISTLTIQRTEQRDSAMYRCASSLTLAEAFFGQGTRLTVV.

This clonotype showed up just once. CDR3 in amino acids: CSASQLVVSSTDTQYF. Written as DNA, the CDR3 is TGCAGTGCTAGTCAATTGGTGGTTTCTAGCACAGATACGCAGTATTTT. The V gene is TRBV20-1, the J gene TRBJ2-3; D gene unclear. The V gene lost 3 bases and the J gene lost 0 bases, with 16 bases spanning the gap. Germline CDR1 and CDR2: DFQATT and SNEGSKA (reference sequence). The CDR3 sequence is 16 residues long.

This clonotype was picked up a small number of times. The chain recombines TRBV12-3 or TRBV12-4 with TRBJ1-2; a weak D match, TRBD1 (5 bases). The V and J ends lost 1 base and 3 bases respectively, with 15 bases between them. The CDR3 runs 16 residues. The CDR3 DNA reads TGTGCCAGCAGTTTAGGGGGCCAGGGTGGCGACTATGGCTACACCTTC. This translates into CASSLGGQGGDYGYTF.

V and J are TRBV6-5 and TRBJ2-7; D gene unclear. This CDR3 contains 14 residues. V lost 6 bases to trimming and J lost 3 bases, with 15 bases between them. The germline gives CDR1 MNHEY, CDR2 SVGAGI. As DNA, the CDR3 is TGTGCCAGCAGCCTCCCCGACTCTTACTACGAGCAGTACTTC. Translated, it gives CASSLPDSYYEQYF.

This clonotype was counted many times. The chain employs TRBV11-2 and TRBJ2-2; TRBD2 matches 11 bases. Germline trimming cut 3 bases from V and 3 bases from J; bases unmatched to any gene: 18. The CDR3 spans 21 residues. CDR1 SGHAT and CDR2 FQNNGV come from the germline V gene. The CDR3: CASSFPGGGTSGLAYTGELFF. The CDR3 DNA reads TGTGCCAGCAGCTTCCCAGGGGGAGGGACTAGCGGTCTTGCCTACACCGGGGAGCTGTTTTTT. The full variable domain, rest sourced from reference TRBV11-2 and TRBJ2-2, is EAGVAQSPRYKIIEKRQSVAFWCNPISGHATLYWYQQILGQGPKLLIQFQNNGVVDDSQLPKDRFSAERLKGVDSTLKIQPAKLEDSAVYLCASSFPGGGTSGLAYTGELFFGEGSRLTVL.

The sample holds a few counts of this clonotype. The CDR3 protein is CASSAGGTVLYGYTF. CDR3 nucleotide sequence: TGTGCCAGCAGCGCGGGGGGGACAGTGTTGTATGGCTACACCTTC. The gene calls are TRBV9 and TRBJ1-2; 7 bases align to TRBD1. The length of the CDR3 is 15 residues. The trim removed 3 bases at V and 5 bases at J, leaving 10 bases unmatched. The germline V gene encodes CDR1 SGDLS and CDR2 YYNGEE.